A selection of T cell receptor beta chains follows, all from one sample in a study of shared clonotypes between healthy human individuals. TCRdb's copy holds only in-frame clones and misses some; the assay was immunoSEQ multiplex PCR. Counted here are some 2.3 million clones, 85% to 95% occurring once; the ten biggest clones make up 0.39%. Sequencing was done on a sample of naive CD4+ T cells from PBMCs. These receptors were collected from a young man in good health. Some clones in this sample may be carry-over from other donors' samples. Both conserved end residues are part of each CDR3. D genes are given only for firm matches. The size of a clone is reported for some rows only, either as once, few or many, or as a class for expanded clones.

TRBJ2-5 | NA | TRBV15 | NA | CATSPGPVGTQYF | TGTGCCACCAGCCCGGGACCCGTCGGGACCCAGTACTTC
TRBJ1-5 | NA | TRBV28 | TRBD1 | CASRATGGDQPQHF | TGTGCCAGCAGGGCCACAGGGGGCGATCAGCCCCAGCATTTT
TRBJ2-1 | NA | TRBV9 | TRBD2 | CASRLGLAEVNEQFF | TGTGCCAGCAGACTAGGACTAGCGGAGGTCAATGAGCAGTTCTTC
TRBJ2-3 | NA | TRBV10-1 | NA | CASSGSTDTQYF | TGCGCCAGCAGCGGTAGCACAGATACGCAGTATTTT
TRBJ1-2 | NA | TRBV6-6 | NA | CASRDRVYGYTF | TGTGCCAGCAGGGACAGAGTCTATGGCTACACCTTC
TRBJ1-5 | NA | TRBV7-9 | TRBD1 | CASGNTGQGKNQPQHF | TGTGCCAGCGGAAATACGGGACAGGGGAAAAATCAGCCCCAGCATTTT
TRBJ2-2 | NA | TRBV5-4 | NA | CASSVGGRGNTGELFF | TGTGCCAGCAGCGTCGGTGGCAGGGGGAACACCGGGGAGCTGTTTTTT
TRBJ2-1 | NA | TRBV5-4 | TRBD2 | CASIRTSGTGGEQFF | TGTGCCAGCATACGGACTAGCGGCACGGGGGGTGAGCAGTTCTTC
TRBJ1-1 | once | TRBV5-4 | TRBD1 | CASSWGQGDGIAFF | TGTGCCAGCAGCTGGGGACAGGGGGACGGTATAGCTTTCTTT
TRBJ2-4 | once | TRBV18 | TRBD1 | CASSRGTEIQYF | TGTGCCAGCTCACGGGGGACAGAAATTCAGTACTTC
TRBJ1-2 | NA | TRBV27 | NA | CASSPEGNYGYTF | TGTGCCAGCAGCCCTGAGGGGAACTATGGCTACACCTTC
TRBJ2-4 | NA | TRBV27 | NA | CASSGQWGGIQYF | TGTGCCAGCAGCGGACAATGGGGAGGCATTCAGTACTTC
TRBJ2-2 | NA | TRBV30 | TRBD1 | CAWSVPDRAVTGELFF | TGTGCCTGGAGTGTTCCTGACAGGGCGGTCACCGGGGAGCTGTTTTTT
TRBJ2-7 | once | TRBV7-3 | NA | CASSLFGSSGDEQYF | TGTGCCAGCAGCTTATTCGGGTCCTCGGGGGACGAGCAGTACTTC
TRBJ2-5 | once | TRBV21-1 | NA | CPFMTGASQETQYF | TGCCCCTTCATGACGGGGGCATCCCAAGAGACCCAGTACTTC
TRBJ2-1 | NA | TRBV7-2 | NA | CASSLGGGNIYNEQFF | TGTGCCAGCAGCTTGGGGGGCGGGAATATCTACAATGAGCAGTTCTTC
TRBJ2-4 | NA | TRBV15 | NA | CATSRDTGAKNIQYF | TGTGCCACCAGCAGAGATACAGGAGCCAAAAACATTCAGTACTTC
TRBJ2-2 | NA | TRBV5-6 | NA | CASSGGRVTGELFF | TGTGCCAGCAGCGGGGGGCGCGTCACCGGGGAGCTGTTTTTT
TRBJ2-1 | NA | TRBV2 | TRBD2 | CASRETSGRPSYNEQFF | TGTGCCAGCAGAGAGACTAGCGGGAGGCCGTCCTACAATGAGCAGTTCTTC
TRBJ2-3 | NA | TRBV5-1 | NA | CASSSSRRITDTQYF | TGCGCCAGCAGCTCATCGAGGAGGATCACAGATACGCAGTATTTT
TRBJ1-3 | NA | TRBV2 | NA | CASSQGSGSGNTIYF | TGTGCCAGCAGTCAAGGGTCAGGTTCTGGAAACACCATATATTTT
TRBJ1-2 | NA | TRBV6-6 | NA | CASSSLGGIGGYTF | TGTGCCAGCAGTTCTCTCGGGGGAATCGGTGGCTACACCTTC
TRBJ2-2 | NA | TRBV5-1 | TRBD1 | CASSLITTGGTGELFF | TGCGCCAGCAGCTTAATAACGACAGGGGGGACCGGGGAGCTGTTTTTT
TRBJ1-5 | NA | TRBV2 | NA | CASSQYGESNQPQHF | TGTGCCAGCAGTCAGTACGGGGAAAGCAATCAGCCCCAGCATTTT
TRBJ2-7 | NA | TRBV21-1 | NA | CASSALYRRLSYEQYF | TGTGCCAGCAGCGCCCTATATCGCAGGCTCTCCTACGAGCAGTACTTC
TRBJ2-7 | NA | TRBV2 | NA | CASSDNRDTYEQYF | TGTGCCAGCAGTGATAACCGCGATACCTACGAGCAGTACTTC
TRBJ1-5 | NA | TRBV15 | NA | CATKKTVTNSNQPQHF | TGTGCCACCAAAAAGACCGTTACTAATAGCAATCAGCCCCAGCATTTT
TRBJ1-1 | NA | TRBV15 | NA | CATSRGYGGAEAFF | TGTGCCACCAGCAGAGGTTATGGGGGGGCAGAAGCTTTCTTT
TRBJ1-5 | once | TRBV25-1 | NA | CASSEVGDLRPQHF | TGTGCCAGCAGTGAGGTGGGCGATCTGCGGCCCCAGCATTTT